Included here is one T cell receptor (beta chain) sequence, with context. What it binds is not known. Sequencing used immunoSEQ multiplex PCR; TCRdb keeps in-frame clones, though not all of them. The sample comprises about 120,000 clones, about nine tenths of which are singletons, and 0.8% to 0.9% rests with the top ten. The entry originates in a study of T cell clones after liver transplantation. Study details: Three of eight recipients were HCV-positive; others had non-autoimmune, non-viral indications. Until 12-24 months post-transplant, subjects got standard immunosuppression and no induction.

CDR1 and CDR2 from the germline V gene are SGHDT and YYEEEE. The ends were cut back, 7 bases at V and 1 base at J, with 15 bases in the middle. The CDR3 is 15 residues long. Notes on the study in general: These preliminary findings come from unstandardized post-transplant sampling times.

The sequence came from a human patient who received a liver transplant. Some T cells may have come from the graft donor. The V call is TRBV5-6, the J call TRBJ1-3; a possible D gene is TRBD1 (5 bases). Source: CD4+ T cells from blood, taken 12 months after liver transplant. The CDR3 nucleotides are TGTGCCAGCGGCCGTGGGGCAGAATCTGGAAACACCATATATTTT. Residues: CASGRGAESGNTIYF.